One sample yielded the 11 T cell receptor beta chains listed below, sequenced in a study of T cell repertoires in cytomegalovirus infection (dated by TCRdb to the late 2010s). The treatment or condition label on this specimen signifies: in vitro stimulation with specific CMV peptide epitopes to enrich CMV-specific T cells. Which antigens these TCRs recognize remains unknown. The sample was run on an Illumina HiSeq 1500. TCRdb reanalyzed the raw reads on its own, using fastp at Q25 for trimming and MiXCR for clone calling, and kept in-frame beta chains. Entries are consolidated by CDR3 protein sequence, retaining the most common genes and DNA. This sample is represented by fewer than 950,000 distinct CDR3 sequences; about 30% of them were singletons. Around 12% of the sample comes from the top ten. This specimen consisted of cultured CD8+ T cells from PBMCs, obtained from culture after CMV antigen stimulation. These receptors all come from a human donor in good health (CMV status not recorded). Some clones in this sample may be carry-over from other donors' samples.

For this clonotype: One end of the junction fails to match germline, which may point to a read error. The chain has TRBV7-3 and TRBJ1-3, with no clear D. Germline CDR1 reads SGHTA; CDR2 reads FQGTGA. This CDR3 region has 16 residues. This CDR3 is CASSSGPQSSGDTIYF. The CDR3 DNA is TGTGCCAGCAGCTCCGGGCCTCAAAGCTCTGGAGACACCATATATTTT.

CDR3 in amino acids: CASSFPRGGGTEAFF. The CDR3 DNA reads as TGTGCCAGCAGTTTCCCCAGGGGCGGTGGAACTGAAGCTTTCTTT. The chain joins TRBV6-2 or TRBV6-3 to TRBJ1-1; perhaps TRBD1 as D (6 bases). The CDR3 has 15 amino acids. The ends were cut back, 4 bases at V and 5 bases at J, with 17 bases in the middle. CDR1 and CDR2 (germline): MNHEY, SVGEGT.

The chain links TRBV2 to TRBJ1-1; perhaps TRBD1 as D (6 bases). The CDR3 has 18 residues. Trimming removed 2 bases from V and 4 bases from J, with 23 bases in between. CDR1 and CDR2 (germline): SNHLY, FYNNEI. The CDR3 region has the DNA TGTGCCAGCAGTGAACTGCGGGGGGGGCTGGGAAGGGGCACTGAAGCTTTCTTT. Residues: CASSELRGGLGRGTEAFF. Supplemented by reference TRBV2 and TRBJ1-1, the full variable domain reads EPEVTQTPSHQVTQMGQEVILRCVPISNHLYFYWYRQILGQKVEFLVSFYNNEISEKSEIFDDQFSVERPDGSNFTLKIRSTKLEDSAMYFCASSELRGGLGRGTEAFFGQGTRLTVV.

In this sample, this clonotype turned up many times. This chain uses TRBV7-2 with TRBJ2-2, with 8 positions matching TRBD1. Per the germline V gene, CDR1 is SGHTA and CDR2 is FQGNSA. Trimming took 6 bases from V and 3 from J; bases not matched to a gene: 6. CDR3 length: 15 amino acids. CDR3 loop: CASRPGQGDTGELFF. CDR3 in DNA: TGTGCCAGCAGACCAGGACAGGGCGACACCGGGGAGCTGTTTTTT.

The chain carries TRBV9 and TRBJ1-5, with 9 bases aligning to TRBD1. With V trimmed by 4 bases and J by 0 bases, 8 bases remained unmatched. The CDR3 runs to 17 residues. CDR1 is SGDLS, CDR2 YYNGEE, per germline. The CDR3 DNA sequence: TGTGCCAGCAGCCCCCGGGACAGGGAGTATAGCAATCAGCCCCAGCATTTT. Protein sequence: CASSPRDREYSNQPQHF.

Note on this clonotype: The CDR3 ends on some other residue instead of the conserved phenylalanine or tryptophan, so this is likely a read error. The J gene is TRBJ2-2, the V gene TRBV5-6; D is uncertain. With 0 bases removed from V and 1 base from J, the gap between germline ends came to 4 bases. CDR3 length equals 14 residues. Germline-derived CDR1 and CDR2 are SGHDT and YYEEEE. CDR3 nucleotides: TGTGCCAGCAGCTTGGGACAGAACACCGGGGAGCTGTTTTTA. It yields the protein CASSLGQNTGELFL.

This clonotype was seen a few times. This sequence joins TRBV7-6 and TRBJ2-7; no clear D. CDR1 SGHVS and CDR2 FNYEAQ come from the germline V gene. V was shortened by 5 bases and J by 1 base, with 12 bases between the two germline ends. The length of the CDR3 is 14 residues. The CDR3 coding sequence is TGTGCCAGCAGCCCCGCAGGAGCTTCCTACGAGCAGTACTTC. Translated, it gives CASSPAGASYEQYF.

This chain uses TRBV5-6 with TRBJ1-2; D gene unclear. Germline lookup yields CDR1 SGHDT and CDR2 YYEEEE. This CDR3 has 14 amino acids. The V end lost 0 bases, the J end lost 4 bases, and 10 bases lay between the germline ends. CDR3 DNA: TGTGCCAGCAGCTTGGGGCACAGTATCTATGGCTACACCTTC. It specifies CASSLGHSIYGYTF.

Regarding this clonotype: A much larger clone differs by one base, so this may be a read error. The chain couples TRBV7-2 to TRBJ1-5, with D possibly TRBD1 on 5 matching bases. The CDR3 extends over 16 amino acids. The germline gives CDR1 SGHTA, CDR2 FQGNSA. V dropped 2 bases and J dropped 0 bases, with 11 bases sitting between them. The DNA for the CDR3 is TGTGCCAGCAGCTTAATGTGGGGCCGTAGCAATCAGCCCCAGCATTTT. The encoded protein is CASSLMWGRSNQPQHF.

The chain recombines TRBV4-3 with TRBJ2-3; D ambiguous. The CDR3 covers 17 residues. The germline V gene encodes CDR1 LGHNA and CDR2 YSLEER. Deletions cut 0 bases from V and 1 base from J, with 14 bases between. CDR3 coding DNA: TGCGCCAGCAGCCAAGAAGAAAACTGGCGCGGCACAGATACGCAGTATTTT. Protein product: CASSQEENWRGTDTQYF.

The rearrangement links TRBV19 to TRBJ1-5; D might be TRBD1 (6 bases). With 2 bases removed from V and 3 bases from J, the gap between germline ends came to 11 bases. Germline-derived CDR1 and CDR2 are LNHDA and SQIVND (reference sequence). The CDR3 extends over 15 amino acids. The CDR3 region is CASSITPGDNQPQHF. CDR3 sequence (DNA): TGTGCCAGTAGTATAACCCCAGGGGACAATCAGCCCCAGCATTTT.